These 14 T cell receptor beta chains came from one sample sequenced in a study of blood T cell repertoires in COVID-19. The assay was immunoSEQ multiplex PCR, and TCRdb's table has in-frame clones only and misses some. The table lists 66,000 or so clones, more than 70% of them singletons. Material for sequencing was peripheral blood. The receptors shown here come from a man in his forties or fifties with active COVID-19.

The chain recombines TRBV7-9 with TRBJ1-4; D ambiguous. CDR1 SEHNR and CDR2 FQNEAQ come from the germline V gene (reference sequence). This CDR3 spans 11 amino acids. The V gene lost 6 bases and the J gene lost 4 bases, with 3 bases spanning the gap. The CDR3 DNA follows: TGTGCCAGCAGTCGTAATGAAAAACTGTTTTTT. It codes for CASSRNEKLFF.

V is TRBV23-1 and J is TRBJ1-4, with no clear D. TRBV23-1 is classed as an ORF, of uncertain function. The CDR3 contains 13 residues. V dropped 6 bases and J dropped 2 bases, with 7 bases sitting between them. This chain's CDR3 is CASRFRTNEKLFF. In DNA form, the CDR3 reads TGCGCCAGCAGATTCCGGACTAATGAAAAACTGTTTTTT.

This chain links TRBV5-1 with TRBJ2-5, with 10 nucleotides matching TRBD1. V shed 2 bases and J 7 bases; nucleotides not matched to a gene: 11. Per germline, CDR1 SGHRS and CDR2 YFSETQ. This CDR3 comprises 16 residues. The CDR3 region is CASSFAGTGEMGTQYF. CDR3 bases: TGCGCCAGCAGCTTCGCAGGGACAGGGGAAATGGGGACCCAGTACTTC.

This clone came up once. The rearrangement uses TRBV5-1 and TRBJ1-2; D is possibly TRBD1 (6 bases). The germline V gene encodes CDR1 SGHRS and CDR2 YFSETQ. This CDR3 contains 15 residues. Trimming left V 0 bases short and J 2 bases short, with 11 bases between. The CDR3 is CASSLASRGNYGYTF. The CDR3 DNA follows: TGCGCCAGCAGCTTGGCCAGCAGGGGAAACTATGGCTACACCTTC.

In its sample, this clone was seen a few times. The chain carries TRBV6-1 and TRBJ1-5, with D possibly being TRBD1 (5 bases). There are 16 residues in the CDR3. The V end was cut by 1 base, the J end by 0 bases, with 10 bases between. CDR1 is MNHNS, CDR2 SASEGT, per germline. CDR3 protein: CASSEEGRGSNQPQHF. In nucleotides, the CDR3 is TGTGCCAGCAGTGAAGAGGGGAGGGGTAGCAATCAGCCCCAGCATTTT.

The chain carries TRBV4-1 and TRBJ2-1; TRBD1 is a possible D gene (6 bases). Trimming removed 3 bases from V and 7 bases from J, with 10 bases in between. Per the germline V gene, CDR1 is MGHRA and CDR2 is YSYEKL. The length of the CDR3 is 13 residues. This CDR3 reads CASSQRTVNEQFF. The CDR3 bases are TGCGCCAGCAGCCAGAGGACAGTTAATGAGCAGTTCTTC.

The J gene is TRBJ1-1, the V gene TRBV6-5, with a tentative D call TRBD1 (5 bases). The CDR3 is 15 residues long. The germline V and J ends were trimmed by 0 bases and 9 bases, with 17 bases remaining between them. Germline loops: CDR1 MNHEY, CDR2 SVGAGI. The DNA for the CDR3 is TGTGCCAGCAGTTACTCGGACACCGCCGCCCTACAAGCTTTCTTT. Amino acids: CASSYSDTAALQAFF.

This clone was recorded once. The CDR3 nucleotides read TGTGCCAGCAGCCAACATTTCTCTAGGGGCCTCCGGGAGACCCAGTACTTC. It yields the protein CASSQHFSRGLRETQYF. The chain carries TRBV14 and TRBJ2-5; D is possibly TRBD1 (5 bases). Trimming shortened V by 2 bases and J by 5 bases, and 21 bases separated the two germline ends. Germline CDR1 and CDR2: SGHDN and FVKESK. CDR3 length: 17 amino acids.

The chain links TRBV6-5 to TRBJ2-5, with a tentative D call TRBD2 (5 bases). This CDR3 comprises 13 residues. Trimming shortened V by 7 bases and J by 0 bases, and 9 bases separated the two germline ends. Germline assignment: CDR1 MNHEY and CDR2 SVGAGI. The CDR3, as DNA: TGTGCCAGCAATCGAGCGGACCAAGAGACCCAGTACTTC. Its translation is CASNRADQETQYF.

Only a few counts were recorded for this clone. The chain has TRBV4-1 and TRBJ1-6; unclear D gene. V was cut by 4 bases and J by 0 bases, with 16 bases left in between. There are 18 residues in the CDR3. CDR1 and CDR2 (germline): MGHRA, YSYEKL. In DNA, the CDR3 is TGCGCCAGCAGCCCAATGTCTCAGGTGGCCTCCTATAATTCACCCCTCCACTTT. Translation gives CASSPMSQVASYNSPLHF.

The V call is TRBV5-1, the J call TRBJ1-1, with D hard to call. The V gene's germline CDR1 is SGHRS and CDR2 YFSETQ. The CDR3 runs to 13 residues. V lost 0 bases and J 5 bases, leaving 8 bases between the germline ends. This CDR3 reads CASSLGAGTEAFF. CDR3 DNA: TGCGCCAGCAGCTTGGGGGCGGGGACTGAAGCTTTCTTT.

The chain joins TRBV6-4 to TRBJ1-4; TRBD1 matches 8 bases. Germline lookup yields CDR1 MRHNA and CDR2 SNTAGT. The junction had 10 bases not matched to a gene; V was cut back by 8 bases and J by 5 bases. The length of the CDR3 is 15 residues. The CDR3 reads CASRKSRDRNEKLFF. CDR3 bases: TGTGCCAGCCGGAAGAGCCGGGACAGGAATGAAAAACTGTTTTTT.

The chain links TRBV13 to TRBJ1-2, with 7 bases identical to TRBD1. With 5 bases clipped from V and 7 bases from J, the junction kept 7 bases outside the gene matches. CDR3 length: 13 amino acids. CDR1 and CDR2 (germline): PRHDT, FYEKMQ (reference sequence). The CDR3 protein is CASSTGTAGGYTF. The CDR3 DNA follows: TGTGCCAGCAGCACCGGGACAGCTGGTGGCTACACCTTC.

This clone was observed once. J is TRBJ2-7 and V is TRBV6-1, with 7 positions matching TRBD1. This CDR3 spans 14 amino acids. V lost 5 bases, J lost 2 bases, and 6 bases stayed unmatched. The germline gives CDR1 MNHNS, CDR2 SASEGT. The CDR3 DNA follows: TGTGCCAGCAGTCCATCGACAGGGACCTACGAGCAGTACTTC. This gives the protein CASSPSTGTYEQYF.